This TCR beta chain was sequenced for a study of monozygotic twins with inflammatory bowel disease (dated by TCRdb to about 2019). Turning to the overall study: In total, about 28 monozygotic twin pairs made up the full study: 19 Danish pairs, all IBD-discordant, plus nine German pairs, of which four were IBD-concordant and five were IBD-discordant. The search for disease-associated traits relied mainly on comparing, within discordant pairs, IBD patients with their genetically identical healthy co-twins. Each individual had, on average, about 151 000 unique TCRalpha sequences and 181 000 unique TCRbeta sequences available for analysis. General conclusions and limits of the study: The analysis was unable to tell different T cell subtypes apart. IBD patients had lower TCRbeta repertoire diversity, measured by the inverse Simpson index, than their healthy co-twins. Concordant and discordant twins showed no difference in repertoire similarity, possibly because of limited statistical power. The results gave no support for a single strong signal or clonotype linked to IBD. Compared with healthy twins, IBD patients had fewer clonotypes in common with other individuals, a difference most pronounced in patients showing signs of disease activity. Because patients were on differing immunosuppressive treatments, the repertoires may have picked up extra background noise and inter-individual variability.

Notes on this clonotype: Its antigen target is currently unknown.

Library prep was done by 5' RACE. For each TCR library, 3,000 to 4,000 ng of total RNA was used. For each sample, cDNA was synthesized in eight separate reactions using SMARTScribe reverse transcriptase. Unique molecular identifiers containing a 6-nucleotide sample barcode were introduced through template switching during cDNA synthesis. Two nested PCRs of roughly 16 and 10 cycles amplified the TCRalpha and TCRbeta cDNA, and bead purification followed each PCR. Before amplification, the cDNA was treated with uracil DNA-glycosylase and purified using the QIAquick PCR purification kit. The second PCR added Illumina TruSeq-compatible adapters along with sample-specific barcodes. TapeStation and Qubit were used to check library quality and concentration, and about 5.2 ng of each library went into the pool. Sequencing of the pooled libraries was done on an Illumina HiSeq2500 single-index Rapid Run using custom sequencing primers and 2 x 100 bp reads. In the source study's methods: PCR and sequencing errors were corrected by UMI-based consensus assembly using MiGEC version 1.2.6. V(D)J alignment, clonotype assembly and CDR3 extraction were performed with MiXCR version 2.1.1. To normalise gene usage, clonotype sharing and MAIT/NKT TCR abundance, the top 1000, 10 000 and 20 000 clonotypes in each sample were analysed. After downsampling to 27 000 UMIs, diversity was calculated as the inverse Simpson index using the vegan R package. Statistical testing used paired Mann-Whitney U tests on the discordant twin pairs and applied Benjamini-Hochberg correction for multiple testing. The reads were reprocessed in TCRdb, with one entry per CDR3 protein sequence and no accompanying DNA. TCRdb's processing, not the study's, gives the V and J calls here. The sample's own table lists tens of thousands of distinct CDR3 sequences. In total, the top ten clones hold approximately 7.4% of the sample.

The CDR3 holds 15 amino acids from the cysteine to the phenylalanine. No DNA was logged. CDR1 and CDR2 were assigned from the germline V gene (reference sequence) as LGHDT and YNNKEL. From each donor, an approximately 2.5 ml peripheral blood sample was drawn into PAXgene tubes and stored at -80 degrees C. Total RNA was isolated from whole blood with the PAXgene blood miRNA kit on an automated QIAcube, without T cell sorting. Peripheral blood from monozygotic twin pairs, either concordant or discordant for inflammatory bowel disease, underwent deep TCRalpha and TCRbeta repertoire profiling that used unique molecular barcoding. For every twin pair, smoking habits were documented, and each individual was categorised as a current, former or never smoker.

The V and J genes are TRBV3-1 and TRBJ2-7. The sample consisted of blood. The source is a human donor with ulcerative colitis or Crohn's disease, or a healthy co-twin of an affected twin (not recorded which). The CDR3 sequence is CASSQGTGKTYEQYF.